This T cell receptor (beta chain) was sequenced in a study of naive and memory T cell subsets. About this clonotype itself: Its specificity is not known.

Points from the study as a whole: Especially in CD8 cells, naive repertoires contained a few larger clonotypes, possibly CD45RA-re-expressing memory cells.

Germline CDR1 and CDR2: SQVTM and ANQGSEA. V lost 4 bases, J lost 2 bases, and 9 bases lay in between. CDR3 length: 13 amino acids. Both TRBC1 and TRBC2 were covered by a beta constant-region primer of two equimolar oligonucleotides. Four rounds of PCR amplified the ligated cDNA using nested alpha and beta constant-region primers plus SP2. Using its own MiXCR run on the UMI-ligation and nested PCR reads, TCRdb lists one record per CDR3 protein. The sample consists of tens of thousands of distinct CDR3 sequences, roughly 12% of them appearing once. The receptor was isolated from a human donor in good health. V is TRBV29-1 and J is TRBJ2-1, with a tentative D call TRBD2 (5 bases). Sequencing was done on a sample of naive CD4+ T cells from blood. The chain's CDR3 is CSVALGPYNEQFF. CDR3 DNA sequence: TGCAGCGTTGCACTAGGCCCCTACAATGAGCAGTTCTTC.